The 4 T cell receptor beta chains below come from one sample, sequenced in a study of blood T cell repertoires in COVID-19 (dated by TCRdb to 2020 to 2022). Libraries were made using the immunoSEQ multiplex PCR assay. TCRdb took this table from immuneACCESS and kept in-frame rearrangements with V and J called. Such tables lack part of the clones; where checked against another copy, unresolved V genes explain under half of the gap, and the rest is unexplained. Here the sample has some 97,000 clones; approximately 80% occur a single time. The ten largest clones capture 13% of the sample. The sequenced sample consisted of peripheral blood. These receptors originate from a man between 45 and 60 years old with active or convalescent COVID-19.

This sequence joins TRBV15 and TRBJ1-1; 8 bases agree with TRBD1. Germline V lookup: CDR1 LNHNV, CDR2 YYDKDF (reference sequence). The V segment lost 6 bases and the J segment 4 bases; nucleotides outside the gene matches: 10. The CDR3 is made up of 15 amino acids. The CDR3 here is CATSIGRGPGTEAFF. CDR3 nucleotides: TGTGCCACCAGTATAGGCAGGGGGCCGGGCACTGAAGCTTTCTTT.

The chain combines TRBV2 with TRBJ2-4; no clear D gene. This CDR3 region has 14 residues. The V gene lost 3 bases and the J gene lost 8 bases, with 14 bases spanning the gap. In germline, CDR1 is SNHLY, CDR2 FYNNEI. Here the CDR3 DNA reads TGTGCCAGCAGTGATGGCCTCACACGGGACATTCAGTACTTC. Encoded protein: CASSDGLTRDIQYF.

This chain links TRBV4-1 with TRBJ2-7; tentative D call: TRBD2 (5 bases). The CDR3 runs to 15 residues. Germline V gene data show CDR1 as MGHRA and CDR2 as YSYEKL. V lost 0 bases, J lost 7 bases, and 16 bases lay in between. CDR3 bases: TGCGCCAGCAGCCAAGATCGGGGTAGCCGAGAGGAGCAGTACTTC. It encodes CASSQDRGSREEQYF.

V usage is TRBV7-6 and J usage is TRBJ1-4; D possibly corresponds to TRBD1 (5 bases). V shed 0 bases and J shed 3 bases, with 8 bases lying between them. CDR1 and CDR2 (germline): SGHVS, FNYEAQ. The CDR3 consists of 15 residues. CDR3 residues: CASSLATGANEKLFF. The CDR3 nucleotides are TGTGCCAGCAGCTTAGCAACGGGGGCTAATGAAAAACTGTTTTTT.